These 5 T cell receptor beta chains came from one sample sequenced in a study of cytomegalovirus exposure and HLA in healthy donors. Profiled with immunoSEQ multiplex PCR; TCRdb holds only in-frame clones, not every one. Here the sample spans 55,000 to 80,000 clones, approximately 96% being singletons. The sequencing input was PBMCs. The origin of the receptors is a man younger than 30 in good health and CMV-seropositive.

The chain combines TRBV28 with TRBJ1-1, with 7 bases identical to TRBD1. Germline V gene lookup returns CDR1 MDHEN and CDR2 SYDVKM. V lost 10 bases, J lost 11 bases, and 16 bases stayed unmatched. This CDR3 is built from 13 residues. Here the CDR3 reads CATNHRGRTRAFF. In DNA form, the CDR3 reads TGTGCCACCAACCACAGGGGAAGGACGAGGGCTTTCTTT.

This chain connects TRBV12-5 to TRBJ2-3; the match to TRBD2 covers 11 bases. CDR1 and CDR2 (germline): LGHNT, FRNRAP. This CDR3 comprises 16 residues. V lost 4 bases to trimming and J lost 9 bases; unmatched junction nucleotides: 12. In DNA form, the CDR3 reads TGTGCTAGTGGTTCAATTAGCGGGGGGGCCGGTCGGACGCAGTATTTT. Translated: CASGSISGGAGRTQYF. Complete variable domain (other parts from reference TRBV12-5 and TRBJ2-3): DARVTQTPRHKVTEMGQEVTMRCQPILGHNTVFWYRQTMMQGLELLAYFRNRAPLDDSGMPKDRFSAEMPDATLATLKIQPSEPRDSAVYFCASGSISGGAGRTQYFGPGTRLTVL.

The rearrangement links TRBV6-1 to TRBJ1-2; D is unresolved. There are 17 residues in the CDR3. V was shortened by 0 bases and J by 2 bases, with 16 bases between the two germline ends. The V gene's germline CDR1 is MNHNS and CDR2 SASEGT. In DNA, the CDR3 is TGTGCCAGCAGTGAAGCGGGGTGGGCGGGTAGGAACTATGGCTACACCTTC. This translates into CASSEAGWAGRNYGYTF.

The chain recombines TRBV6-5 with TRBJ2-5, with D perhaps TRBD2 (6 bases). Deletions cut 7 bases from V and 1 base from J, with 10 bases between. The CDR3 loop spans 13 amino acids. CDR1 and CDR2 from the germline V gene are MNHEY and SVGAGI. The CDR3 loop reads CASTGGIQETQYF. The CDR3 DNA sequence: TGTGCCAGCACCGGAGGGATCCAAGAGACCCAGTACTTC.

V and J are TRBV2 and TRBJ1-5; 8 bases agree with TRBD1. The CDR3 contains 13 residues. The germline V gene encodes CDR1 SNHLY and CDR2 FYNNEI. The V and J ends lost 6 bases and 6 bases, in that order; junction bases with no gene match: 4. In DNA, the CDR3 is TGTGCCAGCAGAGGACAGGGAGGTCAGCCCCAGCATTTT. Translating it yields CASRGQGGQPQHF.